This is a list of T cell receptor beta chains from one sample in a study of human T cells and chemical hapten exposure. TCRdb reprocessed the RACE reads with MiXCR, giving one entry per CDR3 protein. The data show about 92,000 distinct CDR3 sequences, approximately 9.9% seen once. This sample comprised whole blood, obtained in connection with sensitization to the hapten diphenylcyclopropenone (DPC). These receptors all stem from a woman aged 40 to 50 with alopecia areata. Some clones in this sample may be carry-over from other donors' samples. Each CDR3 is given with its conserved first and last residue. The D gene is left open where the match is weak. Size tells how often a clone was seen (once, few, many) or the class of an expanded clone, and some rows leave it out.

D	J	V	size	DNA	CDR3
-	TRBJ2-7	TRBV5-1	many	TGCGCCAGCAGCTTTGCTGGTGCGAACGAGCAGTACTTC	CASSFAGANEQYF
-	TRBJ2-1	TRBV5-1	-	TGCGCCAGCAGCGTGACGGGGCAGGGGATTTCGTTCTTC	CASSVTGQGISFF
TRBD1	TRBJ1-1	TRBV7-9	many	TGTGCCAGCAGCAAACTGGACCAAGGGGGCGCTTACACTGAAGCTTTCTTT	CASSKLDQGGAYTEAFF
TRBD1	TRBJ1-3	TRBV29-1	few	TGCAGCGTTGGGGACAGGGGAAACACCATATATTTT	CSVGDRGNTIYF
TRBD2	TRBJ2-5	TRBV11-1	many	TGTGCCAGCACGATAGCGGGGTGGCCCTACGAGACCCAGTACTTC	CASTIAGWPYETQYF
-	TRBJ2-1	TRBV11-2	many	TGTGCCAGCAGCTTAGAGGTTCGCCCCTACAATGAGCAGTTCTTC	CASSLEVRPYNEQFF
TRBD2	TRBJ2-7	TRBV28	many	TGTGCCAGCAGTTTATCTCCCGAAGCGGGGGAAACCTACGAGCAGTACTTC	CASSLSPEAGETYEQYF
-	TRBJ2-7	TRBV10-1	many	TGCGCCAGCAGTGAGTCGAGGGAGACCTACGAGCAGTACTTC	CASSESRETYEQYF
-	TRBJ1-3	TRBV18	-	TGTGCCAGCTCACCCCCCGGGACGGTCGGAAACACCATATATTTT	CASSPPGTVGNTIYF
TRBD2	TRBJ2-5	TRBV11-2	many	TGTGCCAGCAGCCCAGCGGGGTCCCAAGAGACCCAGTACTTC	CASSPAGSQETQYF
-	TRBJ2-7	TRBV12-3/TRBV12-4	many	TGTGCCAGCAGTTTGGTGACCTACGAGCAGTACTTC	CASSLVTYEQYF
-	TRBJ1-6	TRBV5-1	-	TGCGCCAGCAGCTTGTCTTGGGGTCTCAATTCACCCCTCCACTTT	CASSLSWGLNSPLHF
-	TRBJ1-1	TRBV4-3	few	TGCGCCAGCAGCCAAGGACCTGACAGGAAGAACACTGAAGCTTTCTTT	CASSQGPDRKNTEAFF
TRBD1	TRBJ1-1	TRBV11-2	-	TGTGCCAGCAGCTTAGAGGGACAGGGCGGCACCGCTGAAGCTTTCTTT	CASSLEGQGGTAEAFF
-	TRBJ2-7	TRBV6-5	-	TGTGCCAGCAGTCGACTCCAGGGCTACGAGCAGTACTTC	CASSRLQGYEQYF
-	TRBJ2-3	TRBV5-1	few	TGCGCCAGCAGGAAAAGTGGGGCTCGGGAACCAGATACGCAGTATTTT	CASRKSGAREPDTQYF
-	TRBJ2-1	TRBV5-8	-	TGTGCCAGCAGCTCCGTTTCGAGGCGGTTCTTC	CASSSVSRRFF
TRBD1	TRBJ1-2	TRBV5-1	many	TGCGCCAGCAGCCCCGGACAGGTTCCCTATGGCTACACCTTC	CASSPGQVPYGYTF
-	TRBJ2-5	TRBV20-1	few	TGCAGTTGCACAGGGTACCAAGAGACCCAGTACTTC	CSCTGYQETQYF
TRBD1	TRBJ1-5	TRBV29-1	few	TGCAGCGTCGAGACAGGGTACAATCAGCCCCAGCATTTT	CSVETGYNQPQHF
-	TRBJ1-4	TRBV13	many	TGTGCCAGCAGCCCTTCAGGGGAGGCTAATGAAAAACTGTTTTTT	CASSPSGEANEKLFF
-	TRBJ2-5	TRBV24-1	many	TGTGCCACCCAGGGAAATGGAGAGACCCAGTACTTC	CATQGNGETQYF
-	TRBJ1-1	TRBV28	few	TGTGCCAGCAGTTTCAGGAAAAACACTGAAGCTTTCTTT	CASSFRKNTEAFF
-	TRBJ2-7	TRBV4-1	many	TGCGCCAGCAGCCATGTCGGTTTGAACGAGCAGTACTTC	CASSHVGLNEQYF
TRBD1	TRBJ1-3	TRBV29-1	many	TGCAGCGTTGAAGTCCACAGGGGCTCTGGAAACACCATATATTTT	CSVEVHRGSGNTIYF
-	TRBJ2-3	TRBV6-1	many	TGTGCCAGCAGGGGCGGAGGAGGCCCCGGTAGCACAGATACGCAGTATTTT	CASRGGGGPGSTDTQYF
-	TRBJ2-6	TRBV5-1	few	TGCGCCAGCAGCTTGCTACAGGGAACCTCTGGGGCCAACGTCCTGACTTTC	CASSLLQGTSGANVLTF
-	TRBJ1-6	TRBV7-9	-	TGTGCCAGCGGAACGGGTAATTCACCCCTCCACTTT	CASGTGNSPLHF
-	TRBJ1-5	TRBV11-2	many	TGTGCCAGCTCCCGGGATAGCAATCAGCCCCAGCATTTT	CASSRDSNQPQHF
TRBD2	TRBJ2-3	TRBV20-1	many	TGCTTGCCGCGGGGGGCCGCAGATACGCAGTATTTT	CLPRGAADTQYF
-	TRBJ1-3	TRBV20-1	many	TGCAGTGCTAGAGATCGCAGAGCTGGAAACACCATATATTTT	CSARDRRAGNTIYF
-	TRBJ2-7	TRBV30	many	TGTGCCTGGAGCCCCCGTCGCACGGGCGAGCAGTACTTC	CAWSPRRTGEQYF
-	TRBJ2-7	TRBV29-1	-	TGCAGCGTTGTGACACCCGTATCCTACGAGCAGTACTTC	CSVVTPVSYEQYF
TRBD1	TRBJ1-4	TRBV4-3	few	TGCGCCAGCAGCCGCCAGGCGGGGACAGCGAATGAAAAACTGTTTTTT	CASSRQAGTANEKLFF
TRBD1	TRBJ2-6	TRBV24-1	many	TGTGCCACCAGTGATTGGGGACAGGGTACGTCGGGGGCCAACGTCCTGACTTTC	CATSDWGQGTSGANVLTF
TRBD1	TRBJ2-3	TRBV4-3	many	TGCGCCAGCAGCCGAAGGACAGGGGTGACAGATACGCAGTATTTT	CASSRRTGVTDTQYF
TRBD1	TRBJ2-7	TRBV7-9	-	TGTGCCAGCAGCCCGGGACAGCCCAACGAGCAGTACTTC	CASSPGQPNEQYF
-	TRBJ1-3	TRBV7-9	many	TGTGCCCGCCGAGACTCTGGAAACACCATATATTTT	CARRDSGNTIYF
TRBD2	TRBJ2-3	TRBV12-3/TRBV12-4	few	TGTGCCACCCTCCCGGGGGGAGGAGATACGCAGTATTTT	CATLPGGGDTQYF
-	TRBJ1-1	TRBV20-1	few	TGCAGTGCTAGTGGGGCGGGCAGGAACACTGAAGCTTTCTTT	CSASGAGRNTEAFF
-	TRBJ1-2	TRBV29-1	many	TGCAGCGTAGAACAAGGACTCTATGGCTACACCTTC	CSVEQGLYGYTF
TRBD1	TRBJ1-1	TRBV4-3	-	TGCGCCAGCAGCCAAGAAAGGGGGCAGGGGGCTTTCTTT	CASSQERGQGAFF
-	TRBJ2-3	TRBV7-9	few	TGTGCCAGCAGCTTAAGCGCTCGTGCAGATACGCAGTATTTT	CASSLSARADTQYF
-	TRBJ1-1	TRBV18	many	TGTGCCAGCTCACCACCCGACAGAAACACTGAAGCTTTCTTT	CASSPPDRNTEAFF
TRBD2	TRBJ2-1	TRBV6-4	few	TGTGCCAGCAGTGAAATTGGCGGGGGGCGGTATGAGCAGTTCTTC	CASSEIGGGRYEQFF
-	TRBJ2-1	TRBV7-3	few	TGTGCCAGCGGGGTAACCTACAATGAGCAGTTCTTC	CASGVTYNEQFF
-	TRBJ2-7	TRBV5-1	few	TGCGCCAGCAAGCCAGCCCCCTCGTTGGGGGAGCAGTACTTC	CASKPAPSLGEQYF